This TCR beta chain was identified during a study of TIL therapy for anti-PD-1-resistant metastatic lung cancer. Across the whole study: Patients had a median age of 54 years (range 38-75). Most patients had lung adenocarcinoma.

The libraries were made with immunoSEQ v3. Each library reached 2 million or so read pairs, or about 5-6.5 million at deep level. Repertoires were generated with immunoSEQ multiplex PCR, while TCRdb's copy carries only in-frame clones and drops some. The table shows under 70,000 clones, with more than 60% occurring only once. Noted time point: pre-treatment sample, taken before nivolumab and TIL therapy. Patients were adults with stage 4 NSCLC. This clone was seen more than once but under ten times. Trimming stripped 5 bases from V and 0 bases from J, with 3 bases between. The germline V gene encodes CDR1 SNHLY and CDR2 FYNNEI. The CDR3 has 12 residues.

The rearrangement uses TRBV2 and TRBJ2-3; D gene unclear. Sequences were derived from blood, sampled at baseline. The source is a person between 25 and 79 years old with non-small cell lung cancer. CDR3 loop: CASSSSTDTQYF. Written as DNA, the CDR3 is TGTGCCAGCAGTTCAAGCACAGATACGCAGTATTTT. Full variable domain (outside the CDR3, taken from reference TRBV2 and TRBJ2-3): EPEVTQTPSHQVTQMGQEVILRCVPISNHLYFYWYRQILGQKVEFLVSFYNNEISEKSEIFDDQFSVERPDGSNFTLKIRSTKLEDSAMYFCASSSSTDTQYFGPGTRLTVL.